This T cell receptor (beta chain) was identified during a study of OX40 agonist ivuxolimab in advanced cancers. Overall study: It was ivuxolimab, an agonistic anti-OX40 (CD134) antibody, that patients were treated with. Every 2 weeks, patients received ivuxolimab intravenously, dosed at 0.01 to 10 mg/kg.

Assay: immunoSEQ multiplex PCR; the TCRdb copy retains only in-frame clones and omits some. The sample yields tens of thousands of clones, about 85% seen once. Germline V gives CDR1 WSHSY, CDR2 SAAADI. The trim removed 2 bases at V and 4 bases at J, leaving 2 bases unmatched. The CDR3 runs 15 residues. The starting material was CD4+ or CD8+ T cells sorted from blood, obtained in a trial of the OX40 agonist ivuxolimab. V is TRBV10-2 and J is TRBJ2-3, with TRBD2 identical over 11 bases. The TCR was taken from an adult with an advanced solid tumor such as melanoma, head and neck, liver or kidney cancer. The CDR3 region is CASSETSGSSDTQYF. CDR3 in DNA: TGCGCCAGCAGTGAGACTAGCGGGAGTTCAGATACGCAGTATTTT.